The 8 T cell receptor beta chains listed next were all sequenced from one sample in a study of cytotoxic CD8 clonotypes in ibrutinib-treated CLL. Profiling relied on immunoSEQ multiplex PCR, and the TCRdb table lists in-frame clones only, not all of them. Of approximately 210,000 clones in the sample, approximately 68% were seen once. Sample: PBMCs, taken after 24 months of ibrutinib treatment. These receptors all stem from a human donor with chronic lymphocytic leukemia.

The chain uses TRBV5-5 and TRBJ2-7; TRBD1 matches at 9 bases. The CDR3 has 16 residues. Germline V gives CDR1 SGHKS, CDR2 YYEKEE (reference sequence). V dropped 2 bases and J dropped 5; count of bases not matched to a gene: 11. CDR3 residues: CASSLQGARGFDEQYF. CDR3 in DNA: TGTGCCAGCAGCTTACAGGGGGCGAGGGGATTTGACGAGCAGTACTTC.

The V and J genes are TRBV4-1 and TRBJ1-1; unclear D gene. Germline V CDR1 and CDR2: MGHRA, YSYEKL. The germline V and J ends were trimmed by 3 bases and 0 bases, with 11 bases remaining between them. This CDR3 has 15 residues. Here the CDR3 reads CASSQKVSMNTEAFF. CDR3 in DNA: TGCGCCAGCAGCCAGAAGGTCAGCATGAACACTGAAGCTTTCTTT.

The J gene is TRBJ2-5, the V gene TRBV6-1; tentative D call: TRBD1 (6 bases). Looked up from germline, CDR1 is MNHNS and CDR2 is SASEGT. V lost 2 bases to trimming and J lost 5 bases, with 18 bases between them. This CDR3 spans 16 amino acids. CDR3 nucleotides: TGTGCCAGCAGTGAATTTTTTCTACAGGGTCGGGAGACCCAGTACTTC. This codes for CASSEFFLQGRETQYF.

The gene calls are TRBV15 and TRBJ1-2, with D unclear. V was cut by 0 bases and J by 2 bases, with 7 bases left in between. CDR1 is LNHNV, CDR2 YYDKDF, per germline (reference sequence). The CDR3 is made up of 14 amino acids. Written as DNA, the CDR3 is TGTGCCACCAGCAGAGACCTCCTGAACTATGGCTACACCTTC. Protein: CATSRDLLNYGYTF.

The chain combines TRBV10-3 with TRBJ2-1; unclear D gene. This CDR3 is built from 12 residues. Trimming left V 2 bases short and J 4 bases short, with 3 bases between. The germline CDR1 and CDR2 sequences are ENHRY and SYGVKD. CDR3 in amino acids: CAISETYNEQFF. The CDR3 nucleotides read TGTGCCATCAGTGAGACTTACAATGAGCAGTTCTTC.

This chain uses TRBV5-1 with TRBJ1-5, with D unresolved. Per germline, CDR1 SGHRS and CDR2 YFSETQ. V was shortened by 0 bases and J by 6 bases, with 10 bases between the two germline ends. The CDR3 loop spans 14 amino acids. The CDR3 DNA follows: TGCGCCAGCAGCTTGGTGGCGGAGGGTCAGCCCCAGCATTTT. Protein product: CASSLVAEGQPQHF. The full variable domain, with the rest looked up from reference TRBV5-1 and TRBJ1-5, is KAGVTQTPRYLIKTRGQQVTLSCSPISGHRSVSWYQQTPGQGLQFLFEYFSETQRNKGNFPGRFSGRQFSNSRSEMNVSTLELGDSALYLCASSLVAEGQPQHFGDGTRLSIL.

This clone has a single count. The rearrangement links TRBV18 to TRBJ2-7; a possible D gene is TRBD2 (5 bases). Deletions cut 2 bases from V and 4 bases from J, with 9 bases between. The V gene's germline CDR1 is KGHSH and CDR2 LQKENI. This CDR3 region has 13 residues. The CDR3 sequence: CASSPGLFYEQYF. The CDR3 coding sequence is TGTGCCAGCTCACCAGGACTTTTTTACGAGCAGTACTTC. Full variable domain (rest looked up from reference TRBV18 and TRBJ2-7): NAGVMQNPRHLVRRRGQEARLRCSPMKGHSHVYWYRQLPEEGLKFMVYLQKENIIDESGMPKERFSAEFPKEGPSILRIQQVVRGDSAAYFCASSPGLFYEQYFGPGTRLTVT.

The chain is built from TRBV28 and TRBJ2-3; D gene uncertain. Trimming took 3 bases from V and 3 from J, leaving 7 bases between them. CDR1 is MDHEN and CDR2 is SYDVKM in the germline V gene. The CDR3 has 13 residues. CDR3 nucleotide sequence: TGTGCCAGCAGTTTTCTGGGAACAGATACGCAGTATTTT. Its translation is CASSFLGTDTQYF.